Following are 31 T cell receptor beta chains from one sample sequenced in a study of shared clonotypes between healthy human individuals. Measured with immunoSEQ multiplex PCR; TCRdb has only the in-frame clones, and not every one. The sample comprises fewer than 700,000 clones, around 77% of which are singletons, and 12% rests with the top ten. The sample consisted of PBMCs. The receptors stem from a middle-aged woman in good health. Some clones in this sample may be carry-over from other donors' samples.

The chain links TRBV27 to TRBJ1-4; no definite D call. The CDR3 spans 13 residues. V lost 3 bases and J lost 5, with 7 bases in between. Germline CDR1 is MNHEY and CDR2 is SMNVEV (reference sequence). The CDR3 region has the DNA TGTGCCAGCAGTTTGTGGAGGAATGAAAAACTGTTTTTT. Translated, it gives CASSLWRNEKLFF.

The rearrangement joins TRBV30 to TRBJ1-5; D might be TRBD1 (5 bases). CDR1 is GTSNPN and CDR2 is SVGIG in the germline V gene (reference sequence). Trimming stripped 0 bases from V and 8 bases from J, with 14 bases between. This CDR3 comprises 14 residues. The CDR3 spells CAWSVMVGVEPQHF. CDR3 nucleotides: TGTGCCTGGAGTGTTATGGTAGGGGTTGAGCCCCAGCATTTT.

The chain employs TRBV5-4 and TRBJ2-1; 14 bases line up with TRBD2. Germline CDR1 is SGHNT and CDR2 is YYREEE (reference sequence). The CDR3 is made up of 15 amino acids. The V and J ends lost 4 bases and 8 bases, in that order; junction bases with no gene match: 5. The chain's CDR3 is CASSTGLAGEYEQFF. The CDR3 DNA reads as TGTGCCAGCAGCACGGGACTAGCGGGAGAATATGAGCAGTTCTTC.

This rearrangement joins TRBV7-8 to TRBJ1-1; D is undetermined. Trimming shortened V by 1 base and J by 5 bases, and 8 bases separated the two germline ends. This CDR3 region has 13 residues. Germline V gene sequence: CDR1 SGHVS, CDR2 FQNEAQ. The CDR3 DNA sequence: TGTGCCAGCAGCTTAGTTCGGGGAACTGAAGCTTTCTTT. It is translated as CASSLVRGTEAFF.

The chain recombines TRBV11-2 with TRBJ1-2, with a tentative D call TRBD1 (6 bases). V lost 8 bases, J lost 7 bases, and 14 bases lay in between. Germline V CDR1 and CDR2: SGHAT, FQNNGV. The CDR3 has 12 amino acids. The CDR3 DNA follows: TGTGCCAGCGTGAGGGGGGTTGGTGGCTACACCTTC. Protein product: CASVRGVGGYTF.

A remark on this clone: A much bigger clone sits one base away, suggesting this may be a read error. The chain has TRBV4-2 and TRBJ2-2, with 9 bases lining up with TRBD2. Germline CDR1 and CDR2: LGHNA and YNFKEQ. After removal of 3 bases from V and 1 base from J, the junction contained 9 bases not matched to a gene. CDR3 length equals 18 residues. DNA for the CDR3: TGTGCCAGCAGCCACGGGTCGGGACTAGCTTTGAACACCGGGGAGCTGTTTTTT. It codes for CASSHGSGLALNTGELFF.

The J gene is TRBJ2-7, the V gene TRBV29-1; no reliable D call. The V end lost 4 bases, the J end lost 3 bases, and 7 bases lay between the germline ends. Germline-derived CDR1 and CDR2 are SQVTM and ANQGSEA. CDR3 length: 11 residues. The CDR3 sequence is CSVGRHYEQYF. Written as DNA, the CDR3 is TGCAGCGTTGGGCGGCACTACGAGCAGTACTTC.

This rearrangement joins TRBV7-2 to TRBJ1-5, with 7 bases that match TRBD1. This CDR3 comprises 13 residues. V trimming: 3 bases; J trimming: 6 bases; junction bases outside the gene matches: 2. From germline, CDR1 is SGHTA and CDR2 FQGNSA. The CDR3 bases are TGTGCCAGCAGCTTCCAGGGGGGTCAGCCCCAGCATTTT. Residues: CASSFQGGQPQHF.

The rearrangement links TRBV6-1 to TRBJ1-2; 11 nucleotides agree with TRBD1. The CDR3 totals 13 residues. Trimming took 4 bases from V and 7 from J; bases not matched to a gene: 2. Germline V gives CDR1 MNHNS, CDR2 SASEGT. The CDR3 here is CASSADRGLGYTF. As DNA, the CDR3 is TGTGCCAGCAGTGCGGACAGGGGGCTTGGCTACACCTTC.

The J gene is TRBJ2-3, the V gene TRBV5-4, with 12 bases fitting TRBD1. Germline V gene lookup returns CDR1 SGHNT and CDR2 YYREEE (reference sequence). This CDR3 contains 15 residues. V trimming: 4 bases; J trimming: 6 bases; junction bases outside the gene matches: 6. As DNA, the CDR3 is TGTGCCAGCAGCCAGGGACAGGGGGCGGTTGATACGCAGTATTTT. It specifies CASSQGQGAVDTQYF. Using reference TRBV5-4 and TRBJ2-3 for the parts outside the CDR3, the full variable domain is ETGVTQSPTHLIKTRGQQVTLRCSSQSGHNTVSWYQQALGQGPQFIFQYYREEENGRGNFPPRFSGLQFPNYSSELNVNALELDDSALYLCASSQGQGAVDTQYFGPGTRLTVL.

V usage is TRBV10-3 and J usage is TRBJ1-1; weak D call: TRBD1 (6 bases). Trimming removed 0 bases from V and 1 base from J, with 15 bases in between. The CDR3 spans 17 residues. The V gene's germline CDR1 is ENHRY and CDR2 SYGVKD. As DNA, the CDR3 is TGTGCCATCAGTGAGTCACCCAAGGGGGGATCGAACACTGAAGCTTTCTTT. Residues: CAISESPKGGSNTEAFF.

This clone came up a few times. The rearrangement links TRBV7-2 to TRBJ1-5; D possibly corresponds to TRBD1 (6 bases). Trimming shortened V by 2 bases and J by 0 bases, and 20 bases separated the two germline ends. The germline V gene encodes CDR1 SGHTA and CDR2 FQGNSA. The length of the CDR3 is 19 residues. For the CDR3, the DNA is TGTGCCAGCAGCTTAATTTCAGGGGACCTCCTTTATAGCAATCAGCCCCAGCATTTT. Translation gives CASSLISGDLLYSNQPQHF. The variable domain in full, with the rest retrieved from reference TRBV7-2 and TRBJ1-5, is GAGVSQSPSNKVTEKGKDVELRCDPISGHTALYWYRQSLGQGLEFLIYFQGNSAPDKSGLPSDRFSAERTGGSVSTLTIQRTQQEDSAVYLCASSLISGDLLYSNQPQHFGDGTRLSIL.

The V gene is TRBV7-9, the J gene TRBJ1-5, with 7 bases identical to TRBD1. The junction had 5 bases not matched to a gene; V was cut back by 7 bases and J by 5 bases. Germline loops: CDR1 SEHNR, CDR2 FQNEAQ (reference sequence). The CDR3 sequence is 13 residues long. In nucleotides, the CDR3 is TGTGCCAGCAACACAGGGGTTCATCAGCCCCAGCATTTT. Its translation: CASNTGVHQPQHF.

Of note for this clone: Being one base from a much bigger clone, this may be a read error. Other DNA sequences in the sample encode the same CDR3. This CDR3 reads CASSLQMNTEAFF. The DNA of the CDR3 is TGTGCCAGCAGCTTGCAGATGAACACTGAAGCTTTCTTT. The V gene is TRBV7-6, the J gene TRBJ1-1, with D unclear. CDR1 and CDR2 from the germline V gene are SGHVS and FNYEAQ. This CDR3 comprises 13 residues. The germline V and J ends were trimmed by 3 bases and 0 bases, with 5 bases remaining between them.

A single count supports this clone. The chain is built from TRBV30 and TRBJ2-1, with 14 nucleotides matching TRBD2. CDR1 is GTSNPN and CDR2 is SVGIG in the germline V gene (reference sequence). The CDR3 contains 17 residues. V gave up 1 base and J gave up 1 base; unmatched junction bases: 3. The CDR3 sequence: CAWSARTSGRSYNEQFF. CDR3 coding DNA: TGTGCCTGGAGTGCGCGGACTAGCGGGAGGTCCTACAATGAGCAGTTCTTC. The entire variable domain, with the rest obtained from reference TRBV30 and TRBJ2-1, is as follows: SQTIHQWPATLVQPVGSPLSLECTVEGTSNPNLYWYRQAAGRGLQLLFYSVGIGQISSEVPQNLSASRPQDRQFILSSKKLLLSDSGFYLCAWSARTSGRSYNEQFFGPGTRLTVL.

This chain connects TRBV5-1 to TRBJ2-3; 8 bases line up with TRBD2. CDR1 and CDR2 (germline): SGHRS, YFSETQ. V lost 4 bases and J lost 5; bases outside the gene matches: 12. CDR3 length: 16 amino acids. The CDR3 sequence is CASSLSGSIGGDTQYF. The CDR3 coding sequence is TGCGCCAGCAGCCTCAGCGGGAGTATTGGAGGAGATACGCAGTATTTT.

Only one count was recorded for this clone. The sample contains more than one DNA sequence encoding this CDR3. The rearrangement links TRBV29-1 to TRBJ2-7; D is tentatively TRBD1 or TRBD2 (5 bases each). Looked up from germline, CDR1 is SQVTM and CDR2 is ANQGSEA. V gave up 3 bases and J gave up 4 bases, with 7 bases separating them. This CDR3 region has 11 residues. The CDR3 DNA reads as TGCAGCGTTGAGGGGGAATACGAGCAGTACTTC. Translating it yields CSVEGEYEQYF.

This rearrangement joins TRBV7-2 to TRBJ2-7; TRBD2 matches 10 bases. The CDR3 contains 14 residues. V gave up 5 bases and J gave up 4 bases; unmatched junction bases: 5. CDR1 is SGHTA, CDR2 FQGNSA, per germline. CDR3: CASSLPAGGYEQYF. CDR3 coding DNA: TGTGCCAGCAGCCTTCCAGCGGGAGGGTACGAGCAGTACTTC.

Comments on this clone: A much larger clone sits a single nucleotide away, making a read error possible. The rearrangement links TRBV6-5 to TRBJ2-3; D is undetermined. The CDR3 runs to 14 residues. Germline CDR1 and CDR2: MNHEY and SVGAGI. V lost 5 bases, J lost 0 bases, and 9 bases lay in between. This CDR3 is CASSVSRSTDTQYF. CDR3 nucleotides: TGTGCCAGCAGTGTTAGCAGGAGCACAGATACGCAGTATTTT.

The V gene is TRBV6-5, the J gene TRBJ1-1; TRBD1 matches at 10 bases. The CDR3 runs to 15 residues. Trimming at V came to 7 bases and at J to 9 bases, leaving 14 bases not matched to a gene. Germline V CDR1 and CDR2: MNHEY, SVGAGI. DNA for the CDR3: TGTGCCAGCATCTCCTACGGGACAGGGGACGAACAAGCTTTCTTT. This sequence encodes CASISYGTGDEQAFF.

The chain links TRBV20-1 to TRBJ2-7; D possibly corresponds to TRBD2 (6 bases). V was shortened by 4 bases and J by 8 bases, with 12 bases between the two germline ends. The CDR3 is 11 residues long. CDR1 DFQATT and CDR2 SNEGSKA come from the germline V gene (reference sequence). Here the CDR3 DNA reads TGCAGTGCTACCAAAGGACTACAGCAGTACTTC. Protein: CSATKGLQQYF.

The sample holds one count of this clone. The chain couples TRBV11-2 to TRBJ2-5, with 7 bases identical to TRBD2. The CDR3 consists of 15 residues. Unmatched junction bases numbered 6, after V lost 1 base and J lost 4 bases. Germline lookup yields CDR1 SGHAT and CDR2 FQNNGV. The CDR3 DNA is TGTGCCAGCAGCTTAGTGGGGGGGAGAGGAGAGACCCAGTACTTC. Translation: CASSLVGGRGETQYF.

The CDR3 DNA is TGTGCCAGCAGTGAAGTGCAGGTGGGCTACGAGCAGTACTTC. It translates to CASSEVQVGYEQYF. J is TRBJ2-7 and V is TRBV6-1; D is undetermined. Germline CDR1 reads MNHNS; CDR2 reads SASEGT. The CDR3 is 14 amino acids. The V end was cut by 1 base, the J end by 3 bases, with 10 bases between.

This clone showed up just once. V usage is TRBV7-2 and J usage is TRBJ2-1; TRBD2 matches at 15 bases. Losses at the gene ends were 4 bases for V and 15 bases for J; bases not matched to a gene: 4. The CDR3 totals 13 residues. Germline CDR1 and CDR2: SGHTA and FQGNSA. CDR3 sequence: CASSSGTSGRPFF. The CDR3 DNA follows: TGTGCCAGCAGCTCCGGGACTAGCGGGAGGCCGTTCTTC. Complete variable domain (other parts from reference TRBV7-2 and TRBJ2-1): GAGVSQSPSNKVTEKGKDVELRCDPISGHTALYWYRQSLGQGLEFLIYFQGNSAPDKSGLPSDRFSAERTGGSVSTLTIQRTQQEDSAVYLCASSSGTSGRPFFGPGTRLTVL.

V usage is TRBV19 and J usage is TRBJ2-7; a weak D match, TRBD1 (5 bases). This CDR3 has 15 residues. Germline V CDR1 and CDR2: LNHDA, SQIVND (reference sequence). Trimming removed 0 bases at V and 3 bases at J, with 12 bases between. CDR3: CASSIDHRLSYEQYF. CDR3 bases: TGTGCCAGTAGTATAGATCACAGGTTAAGCTACGAGCAGTACTTC.

This chain joins TRBV19 and TRBJ2-7; D may match TRBD1 or TRBD2 (5 bases each). The V and J ends lost 4 bases and 3 bases respectively, with 10 bases between them. The CDR3 has 13 amino acids. Germline V gene sequence: CDR1 LNHDA, CDR2 SQIVND (reference sequence). CDR3 in amino acids: CASSRGAGYEQYF. CDR3 in DNA: TGTGCCAGTAGTAGAGGGGCAGGCTACGAGCAGTACTTC.

The rearrangement joins TRBV15 to TRBJ2-3, with TRBD1 as a possible D gene (5 bases). Per the germline V gene, CDR1 is LNHNV and CDR2 is YYDKDF (reference sequence). Trimming cost V 4 bases and J 0 bases, with 11 bases left between them. The CDR3 runs to 15 residues. CDR3 in amino acids: CATSKDTYSTDTQYF. CDR3 bases: TGTGCCACCAGCAAGGACACCTATAGCACAGATACGCAGTATTTT.

J is TRBJ2-1 and V is TRBV5-1; D perhaps matches TRBD1 (7 bases). This CDR3 contains 15 residues. The germline V and J ends were trimmed by 6 bases and 7 bases, with 20 bases remaining between them. In germline, CDR1 is SGHRS, CDR2 YFSETQ. The CDR3 reads CASTIPGRGANEQFF. The CDR3 nucleotides are TGCGCCAGCACCATCCCTGGCAGGGGGGCGAATGAGCAGTTCTTC.

To note about this clone: It may be a read error: a sequence one base away is much more abundant. The genes are TRBV30 and TRBJ1-5; 9 nucleotides line up with TRBD1. The length of the CDR3 is 15 residues. The germline V gene has CDR1 GTSNPN and CDR2 SVGIG (reference sequence). The CDR3 DNA reads TGTGCCTGGATCCCCTTGGGACAGGGCAATCAGCCCCGGCATTTT. This translates into CAWIPLGQGNQPRHF. Looking up the rest from reference TRBV30 and TRBJ1-5 gives the full variable domain: SQTIHQWPATLVQPVGSPLSLECTVEGTSNPNLYWYRQAAGRGLQLLFYSVGIGQISSEVPQNLSASRPQDRQFILSSKKLLLSDSGFYLCAWIPLGQGNQPRHFGDGTRLSIL.

V is TRBV5-1 and J is TRBJ2-7; 7 bases are shared with TRBD2. Germline V lookup: CDR1 SGHRS, CDR2 YFSETQ. This CDR3 spans 12 amino acids. V was pared by 8 bases and J by 3 bases, with 5 bases of the junction left unmatched. CDR3 in amino acids: CASGGGFYEQYF. CDR3 DNA: TGCGCCAGTGGGGGAGGGTTCTACGAGCAGTACTTC.

V is TRBV21-1 and J is TRBJ1-5. TRBV21-1 is a known pseudogene. The CDR3 has 14 amino acids. This CDR3 reads CATGVGGMNQPQHF. CDR3 DNA: TGTGCCACCGGCGTGGGCGGAATGAATCAGCCCCAGCATTTT.